This TCR beta chain was captured by sequencing in a study of T-cell reconstitution after alpha-beta-depleted transplantation in children. The germline CDR1 and CDR2 sequences are SGHTA and FQGNSA. The junction had 7 bases not matched to a gene; V was cut back by 5 bases and J by 2 bases. The CDR3 runs to 15 residues. For TCRbeta, the library was prepared with unique molecular identifiers. MiXCR, run by TCRdb on the PCR reads, gives a single entry per CDR3 protein. Of around 600,000 distinct CDR3 sequences listed, around 17% are singletons. The chain carries TRBV7-2 and TRBJ2-7, with 9 bases fitting TRBD1. The TCR sequence derives from a human donor who donated a stem cell graft to a child with acute myeloid leukemia. Here the sequenced sample was PBMCs from the stem cell graft donor, taken from the stem cell graft. The CDR3 reads CASSAGTGPPYEQYF. Here the CDR3 DNA reads TGTGCCAGCAGCGCGGGGACAGGGCCTCCCTACGAGCAGTACTTC.